The clone carrying this T cell receptor beta chain was detected only once. Deletions cut 0 bases from V and 2 bases from J, with 7 bases between. Germline CDR1 is MGHRA and CDR2 is YSYEKL. The CDR3 totals 14 residues. These data belong to a study of blood T cell repertoires in COVID-19. Measured with immunoSEQ multiplex PCR; TCRdb has only the in-frame clones, and not every one. The sample includes more than 95,000 clones, 82% of them seen just once. The J gene is TRBJ1-2, the V gene TRBV4-1; possible D gene TRBD1, 5 bases. What was sequenced was peripheral blood. This receptor was obtained from a man in his 70s with active or convalescent COVID-19. The CDR3, as DNA: TGCGCCAGCAGCCAAGAGCGGGGGAACTATGGCTACACCTTC. The encoded protein is CASSQERGNYGYTF.